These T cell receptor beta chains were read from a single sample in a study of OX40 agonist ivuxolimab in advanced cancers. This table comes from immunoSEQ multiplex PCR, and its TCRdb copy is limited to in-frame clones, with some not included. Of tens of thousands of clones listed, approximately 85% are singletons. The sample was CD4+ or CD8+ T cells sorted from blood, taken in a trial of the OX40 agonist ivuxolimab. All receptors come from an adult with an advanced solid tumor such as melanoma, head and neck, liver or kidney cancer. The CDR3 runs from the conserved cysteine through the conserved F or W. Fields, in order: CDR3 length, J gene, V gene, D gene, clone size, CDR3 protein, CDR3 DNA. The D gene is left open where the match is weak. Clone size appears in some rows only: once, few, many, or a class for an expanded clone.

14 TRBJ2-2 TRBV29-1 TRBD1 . CSVSGTGATGELFF TGCAGCGTTTCCGGGACAGGGGCCACCGGGGAGCTGTTTTTT
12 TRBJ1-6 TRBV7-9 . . CASSRFNSPLHF TGTGCCAGCAGCCGATTTAATTCACCCCTCCACTTT
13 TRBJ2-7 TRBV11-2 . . CASSFHGGYEQYF TGTGCCAGCAGCTTTCATGGGGGCTACGAGCAGTACTTC
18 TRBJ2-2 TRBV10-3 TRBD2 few CATRTAFIAGGPGGELFF TGTGCCACCCGCACCGCGTTTATAGCGGGGGGGCCCGGCGGGGAGCTGTTTTTT
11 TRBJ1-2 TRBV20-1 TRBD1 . CSAWDRIGYTF TGCAGTGCTTGGGACAGAATTGGCTACACCTTC
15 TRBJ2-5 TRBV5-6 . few CASSLNWGGGETQYF TGTGCCAGCAGCTTAAACTGGGGCGGCGGAGAGACCCAGTACTTC
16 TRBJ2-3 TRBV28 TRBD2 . CASSKGSGVGTDTQYF TGTGCCAGCAGTAAAGGTAGCGGGGTGGGTACAGATACGCAGTATTTT
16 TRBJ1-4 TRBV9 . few CASSLGPLTTYEKLFF TGTGCCAGCAGCCTAGGACCTCTAACTACTTATGAAAAACTGTTTTTT
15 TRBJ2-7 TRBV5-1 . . CASSLGTGNLYEQYF TGCGCCAGCAGCTTGGGGACGGGAAATCTCTACGAGCAGTACTTC
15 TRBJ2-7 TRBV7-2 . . CASSLAPARYYEQYF TGTGCCAGCAGCTTAGCCCCAGCGAGATACTACGAGCAGTACTTC
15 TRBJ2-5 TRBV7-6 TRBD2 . CASSDLVAGAETQYF TGTGCCAGCAGCGACCTAGTAGCGGGGGCGGAGACCCAGTACTTC
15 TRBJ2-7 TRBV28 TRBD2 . CASSPTLAGVGEQYF TGTGCCAGCAGTCCAACACTAGCGGGAGTGGGAGAGCAGTACTTC
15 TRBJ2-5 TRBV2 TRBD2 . CASSVLAGGQETQYF TGTGCCAGCAGTGTACTAGCGGGGGGTCAAGAGACCCAGTACTTC
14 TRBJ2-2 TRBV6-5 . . CASSYRGVTGELFF TGTGCCAGCAGTTATAGGGGGGTCACCGGGGAGCTGTTTTTT
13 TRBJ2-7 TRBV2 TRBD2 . CASKRGTSYEQYF TGTGCCAGCAAGCGGGGGACATCCTACGAGCAGTACTTC
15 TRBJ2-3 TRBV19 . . CASSPTRVYTDTQYF TGTGCCAGTAGTCCAACCCGGGTCTACACAGATACGCAGTATTTT
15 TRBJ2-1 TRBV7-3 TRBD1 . CASSFLGQSHNEQFF TGTGCCAGCAGCTTCCTGGGACAGAGCCACAATGAGCAGTTCTTC
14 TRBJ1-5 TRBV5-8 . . CASSFGRDNQPQHF TGTGCCAGCAGCTTCGGACGGGACAATCAGCCCCAGCATTTT
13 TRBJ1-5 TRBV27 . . CASSSRESQPQHF TGTGCCAGCAGTTCACGGGAAAGTCAGCCCCAGCATTTT
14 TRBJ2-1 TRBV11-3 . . CASSPGERAGEQFF TGTGCCAGCAGCCCAGGGGAGAGGGCGGGGGAGCAGTTCTTC
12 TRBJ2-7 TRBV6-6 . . CASSTGTPASNF TGTGCCAGCAGCACCGGGACACCAGCCTCCAACTTC
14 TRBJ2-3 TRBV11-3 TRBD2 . CASSFNRGGDTQYF TGTGCCAGCAGCTTTAATCGCGGGGGAGATACGCAGTATTTT
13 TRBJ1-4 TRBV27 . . CASKDSPNEKLFF TGTGCCAGCAAGGACAGCCCTAATGAAAAACTGTTTTTT
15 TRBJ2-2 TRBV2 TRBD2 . CASNLAGANTGELFF TGTGCCAGCAACCTAGCGGGGGCCAACACCGGGGAGCTGTTTTTT
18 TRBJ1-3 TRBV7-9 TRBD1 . CASSPRDRPLVAGNTIYF TGTGCCAGCAGCCCACGGGACAGACCATTGGTAGCTGGAAACACCATATATTTT
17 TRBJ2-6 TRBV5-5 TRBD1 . CASSLGDSTSGANVLTF TGTGCCAGCAGCTTGGGGGACAGTACCTCTGGGGCCAACGTCCTGACTTTC
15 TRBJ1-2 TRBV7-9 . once CASSFQGELFRGYTF TGTGCCAGCAGCTTCCAGGGAGAGCTTTTTCGGGGCTACACCTTC
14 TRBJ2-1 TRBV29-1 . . CSVGRLEVTNEQFF TGCAGCGTTGGGCGGCTAGAAGTCACCAATGAGCAGTTCTTC
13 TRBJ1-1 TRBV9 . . CASSVGVDTEAFF TGTGCCAGCAGCGTAGGGGTTGACACTGAAGCTTTCTTT
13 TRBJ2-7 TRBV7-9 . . CASSLDRGYEQYF TGTGCCAGCAGCTTAGACAGAGGCTACGAGCAGTACTTC
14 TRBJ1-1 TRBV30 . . CAWSAGLTNTEAFF TGTGCCTGGAGTGCAGGACTGACCAACACTGAAGCTTTCTTT
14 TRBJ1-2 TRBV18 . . CASSPPGANYGYTF TGTGCCAGCTCACCCCCGGGAGCTAACTATGGCTACACCTTC
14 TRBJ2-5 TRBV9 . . CASSVAGIVETQYF TGTGCCAGCAGCGTAGCTGGAATCGTAGAGACCCAGTACTTC
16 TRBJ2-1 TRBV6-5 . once CASSYSWLGTHNEQFF TGTGCCAGCAGTTACTCGTGGCTAGGGACTCACAATGAGCAGTTCTTC
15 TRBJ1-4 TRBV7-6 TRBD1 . CASSFSGTENEKLFF TGTGCCAGCAGCTTTTCTGGGACAGAGAATGAAAAACTGTTTTTT
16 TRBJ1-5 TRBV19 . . CASSIYGDGKRQPQHF TGTGCCAGTAGTATCTATGGGGACGGAAAAAGGCAGCCCCAGCATTTT
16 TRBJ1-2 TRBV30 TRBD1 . CACKDRTGEANYGYTF TGTGCCTGTAAAGACCGGACAGGGGAAGCTAACTATGGCTACACCTTC
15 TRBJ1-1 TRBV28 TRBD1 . CASSLTGTGTTEAFF TGTGCCAGCAGTTTAACCGGGACAGGGACCACTGAAGCTTTCTTT
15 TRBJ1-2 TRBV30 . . CAWTPLQANTYGYTF TGTGCCTGGACCCCGTTGCAGGCTAATACCTATGGCTACACCTTC
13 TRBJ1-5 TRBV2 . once CASKGAVNQPQHF TGTGCCAGCAAGGGTGCGGTAAATCAGCCCCAGCATTTT
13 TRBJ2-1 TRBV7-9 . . CASSFVPVYEQFF TGTGCCAGCAGCTTTGTCCCGGTCTATGAGCAGTTCTTC
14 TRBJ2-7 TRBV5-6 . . CASSLLQSTYEQYF TGTGCCAGCAGCTTGTTACAGTCTACCTACGAGCAGTACTTC
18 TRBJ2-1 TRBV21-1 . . CASSKSGSQLAGLNEQFF TGTGCCAGCAGCAAATCGGGGTCCCAACTAGCGGGCCTTAATGAGCAGTTCTTC
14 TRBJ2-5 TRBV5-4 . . CASSLGKGPETQYF TGTGCCAGCAGCTTGGGTAAGGGCCCGGAGACCCAGTACTTC
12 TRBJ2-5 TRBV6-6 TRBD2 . CASSRGGETQYF TGTGCCAGCAGTCGGGGGGGTGAGACCCAGTACTTC
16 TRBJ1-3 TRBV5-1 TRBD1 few CASSTGQGLSGNTIYF TGCGCCAGCAGCACCGGACAGGGCCTCTCTGGAAACACCATATATTTT
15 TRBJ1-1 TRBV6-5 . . CASSPQTSGEAEAFF TGTGCCAGCAGTCCCCAAACCTCAGGGGAGGCTGAAGCTTTCTTT
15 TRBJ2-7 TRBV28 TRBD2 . CASSQIGLAGYEQYF TGTGCCAGCAGCCAGATAGGACTAGCGGGCTACGAGCAGTACTTC
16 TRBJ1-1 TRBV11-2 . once CASSFGLRKLNTEAFF TGTGCCAGCAGCTTCGGACTGAGAAAGTTAAACACTGAAGCTTTCTTT